This T cell receptor (beta chain) is from a study of T-cell memory formation after mild COVID-19. Overall study results and limits: A second wave of clones peaked on day 37, and their SARS-CoV-2 specificity went unconfirmed.

Turning to this clonotype: Its specificity is unknown.

TCRdb ran MiXCR on the 5' RACE reads and lists one entry per CDR3 protein. The table has 400,000 or so distinct CDR3 sequences, 20% seen once. CDR3 length: 11 amino acids. The germline V and J ends were trimmed by 10 bases and 5 bases, with 11 bases remaining between them. Specimen: PBMCs or a T cell subset sorted from them (not recorded which). This chain links TRBV12-3 or TRBV12-4 with TRBJ1-2, with unresolved D. The TCR originated in an adult woman who had mild COVID-19 (a few samples of this study predate the infection). Cell type and time point are not known. The CDR3, as DNA: TGTGCCACCTCAAGGGCTTATGGCTACACCTTC. Amino acid sequence: CATSRAYGYTF.